This passage covers 29 T cell receptor beta chains from one sample sequenced in a study of identifying expanded T cells in peripheral blood. Some clones are missing from TCRdb's copy, which holds only in-frame ones; the method was immunoSEQ multiplex PCR. Here the sample spans approximately 120,000 clones, 88% being singletons. Specimen: blood. The source is a person between 18 and 75 years old in good health.

This chain connects TRBV6-1 to TRBJ2-1; 13 bases align to TRBD2. The CDR3 is made up of 17 amino acids. Germline values: CDR1 MNHNS, CDR2 SASEGT. The junction had 5 bases not matched to a gene; V was cut back by 4 bases and J by 2 bases. The CDR3 sequence is CASSAWTSGSPYNEQFF. The CDR3 DNA reads TGTGCCAGCAGTGCATGGACTAGCGGGAGCCCCTACAATGAGCAGTTCTTC.

CDR3 protein: CASSLWGTNEKLFF. CDR3 nucleotides: TGTGCCAGCAGTTTATGGGGTACTAATGAAAAACTGTTTTTT. V gene TRBV27 combines with J gene TRBJ1-4; D unclear. Per germline, CDR1 MNHEY and CDR2 SMNVEV (reference sequence). This CDR3 is built from 14 residues. Trimming pared 1 base from V and 2 bases from J, leaving 5 bases between.

The rearrangement joins TRBV19 to TRBJ1-2; perhaps TRBD1 as D (5 bases). The germline V gene encodes CDR1 LNHDA and CDR2 SQIVND (reference sequence). Trimming stripped 4 bases from V and 6 bases from J, with 15 bases between. The CDR3 is made up of 14 amino acids. The CDR3 DNA is TGTGCCAGTAGTAAGAGGACACGGGCCAATGGCTACACCTTC. This codes for CASSKRTRANGYTF.

The V gene is TRBV29-1, the J gene TRBJ1-3; 7 positions agree with TRBD1. The V and J ends lost 5 bases and 1 base, in that order; junction bases with no gene match: 2. Germline CDR1 SQVTM, CDR2 ANQGSEA. This CDR3 has 13 amino acids. The CDR3 nucleotides are TGCAGCGTTATGACAGGGTCTGGAAACACCATATATTTT. Amino acids: CSVMTGSGNTIYF.

The V gene is TRBV6-5, the J gene TRBJ2-7; TRBD1 aligns across 12 bases. Germline CDR1 is MNHEY and CDR2 is SVGAGI. The CDR3 covers 14 residues. V was clipped by 4 bases and J by 4 bases; unmatched bases: 2. CDR3 residues: CASSWGQGAYEQYF. DNA of the CDR3: TGTGCCAGCAGTTGGGGACAGGGGGCGTACGAGCAGTACTTC.

This clone is a singleton in its sample. CDR3 bases: TGTGCCAGCAGCAAAGGACGGGACAGGGGGCCCACGGAGACCCAGTACTTC. Translation gives CASSKGRDRGPTETQYF. The V and J genes are TRBV21-1 and TRBJ2-5; the table's D call, TRBD1, has no DNA check behind it. TRBV21-1 is given as a pseudogene. CDR3 length: 17 amino acids.

The chain links TRBV11-2 to TRBJ2-5, with a weak D call TRBD2 (5 bases). Trimming removed 0 bases from V and 4 bases from J, with 9 bases in between. The CDR3 contains 14 residues. Germline values: CDR1 SGHAT, CDR2 FQNNGV. CDR3 bases: TGTGCCAGCAGCTTAGATGCTAGCCGAGAGACCCAGTACTTC. It codes for CASSLDASRETQYF. Combining the CDR3 with reference TRBV11-2 and TRBJ2-5 gives the whole variable domain EAGVAQSPRYKIIEKRQSVAFWCNPISGHATLYWYQQILGQGPKLLIQFQNNGVVDDSQLPKDRFSAERLKGVDSTLKIQPAKLEDSAVYLCASSLDASRETQYFGPGTRLLVL.

The J gene is TRBJ1-3, the V gene TRBV25-1; tentative D call: TRBD1 (6 bases). The germline V gene has CDR1 MGHDK and CDR2 SYGVNS. The CDR3 is 12 residues long. V lost 10 bases and J lost 4, with 11 bases in between. This CDR3 reads CATKGGGNTIYF. DNA of the CDR3: TGTGCCACCAAGGGGGGAGGAAACACCATATATTTT.

The CDR3 here is CASSPRPVEEKKLFF. In DNA, the CDR3 is TGTGCCAGCTCACCACGTCCAGTCGAGGAAAAAAAACTGTTTTTT. V is TRBV18 and J is TRBJ1-4; D not certain. Germline CDR1 reads KGHSH; CDR2 reads LQKENI. V lost 1 base, J lost 9 bases, and 15 bases lay in between. The CDR3 length is 15 residues.

The V and J genes are TRBV20-1 and TRBJ2-7; 7 bases fit TRBD1. The CDR3 length is 11 residues. Per the germline V gene, CDR1 is DFQATT and CDR2 is SNEGSKA (reference sequence). DNA for the CDR3: TGCAGAACCGACAGGGTTGGCGAGCAGTACTTC. It encodes CRTDRVGEQYF.

The chain has TRBV7-3 and TRBJ2-5; D possibly corresponds to TRBD2 (6 bases). The CDR3 extends over 15 amino acids. Germline V gene data show CDR1 as SGHTA and CDR2 as FQGTGA. The V end lost 2 bases, the J end lost 2 bases, and 12 bases lay between the germline ends. The CDR3 here is CASSLVGGRQETQYF. Written as DNA, the CDR3 is TGTGCCAGCAGCTTAGTGGGAGGACGACAAGAGACCCAGTACTTC.

This chain uses TRBV7-6 with TRBJ1-4; D is unresolved. V was pared by 5 bases and J by 8 bases, with 12 bases between. This CDR3 contains 13 residues. CDR1 and CDR2 from the germline V gene are SGHVS and FNYEAQ. As DNA, the CDR3 is TGTGCCAGCAGCCGCGGGTTATCCGAAAAACTGTTTTTT. Its translation: CASSRGLSEKLFF.

The rearrangement joins TRBV19 to TRBJ1-5; 10 nucleotides agree with TRBD1. There are 14 residues in the CDR3. Unmatched junction bases numbered 5, after V lost 5 bases and J lost 7 bases. CDR1 is LNHDA and CDR2 is SQIVND in the germline V gene (reference sequence). In DNA, the CDR3 is TGTGCCAGTAGTGCTTGGACAGGGGGACAGCCCCAGCATTTT. Its protein is CASSAWTGGQPQHF.

The chain carries TRBV7-8 and TRBJ2-7; D is uncertain. There are 12 residues in the CDR3. Germline V gives CDR1 SGHVS, CDR2 FQNEAQ. The V end lost 1 base, the J end lost 8 bases, and 9 bases lay between the germline ends. CDR3 nucleotides: TGTGCCAGCAGCTTAGAGGGTAGGAAGCAGTACTTC. Its translation is CASSLEGRKQYF. Supplemented by reference TRBV7-8 and TRBJ2-7, the full variable domain reads GAGVSQSPRYKVAKRGQDVALRCDPISGHVSLFWYQQALGQGPEFLTYFQNEAQLDKSGLPSDRFFAERPEGSVSTLKIQRTQQEDSAVYLCASSLEGRKQYFGPGTRLTVT.

The CDR3 sequence is CSVVGQISYEQYF. The CDR3 bases are TGCAGCGTCGTAGGACAGATCTCCTACGAGCAGTACTTC. The chain carries TRBV29-1 and TRBJ2-7, with D possibly being TRBD1 (6 bases). This CDR3 has 13 amino acids. Per the germline V gene, CDR1 is SQVTM and CDR2 is ANQGSEA. The V end lost 6 bases, the J end lost 0 bases, and 12 bases lay between the germline ends.

The chain joins TRBV4-1 to TRBJ2-3, with D hard to call. There are 12 residues in the CDR3. V was trimmed by 4 bases and J by 6 bases, leaving 8 bases between them. Germline V gene sequence: CDR1 MGHRA, CDR2 YSYEKL. CDR3 sequence reads: CASSLPDDTQYF. CDR3 nucleotide sequence: TGCGCCAGCAGCCTACCCGACGATACGCAGTATTTT.

The chain joins TRBV5-6 to TRBJ1-2; D is unresolved. From germline, CDR1 is SGHDT and CDR2 YYEEEE. V was shortened by 0 bases and J by 4 bases, with 7 bases between the two germline ends. The CDR3 contains 13 residues. This CDR3 is CASSLARTYGYTF. CDR3 sequence (DNA): TGTGCCAGCAGCTTGGCTAGAACCTATGGCTACACCTTC.

The J gene is TRBJ2-1, the V gene TRBV19; 9 positions match TRBD2. This CDR3 contains 17 residues. Germline V CDR1 and CDR2: LNHDA, SQIVND (reference sequence). Unmatched junction bases numbered 11, after V lost 0 bases and J lost 8 bases. This CDR3 reads CASSIDGFSGSEYEQFF. Here the CDR3 DNA reads TGTGCCAGTAGTATAGACGGGTTTAGCGGGAGTGAGTATGAGCAGTTCTTC.

The chain uses TRBV2 and TRBJ1-5, with TRBD1 matching 12 bases. The germline CDR1 and CDR2 sequences are SNHLY and FYNNEI. The trim removed 6 bases at V and 6 bases at J, leaving 6 bases unmatched. This CDR3 is 15 amino acids long. This chain's CDR3 is CASRMGTGGIQPQHF. CDR3 sequence (DNA): TGTGCCAGCAGGATGGGGACAGGGGGCATTCAGCCCCAGCATTTT.

The gene calls are TRBV7-2 and TRBJ1-1, with TRBD1 identical over 8 bases. The germline V gene has CDR1 SGHTA and CDR2 FQGNSA. The CDR3 is made up of 13 amino acids. V shed 5 bases and J 5 bases; nucleotides not matched to a gene: 4. DNA for the CDR3: TGTGCCAGCAGCCGGGACAGGAGGACTGAAGCTTTCTTT. This sequence encodes CASSRDRRTEAFF. The variable domain in full, completed from reference TRBV7-2 and TRBJ1-1, reads GAGVSQSPSNKVTEKGKDVELRCDPISGHTALYWYRQSLGQGLEFLIYFQGNSAPDKSGLPSDRFSAERTGGSVSTLTIQRTQQEDSAVYLCASSRDRRTEAFFGQGTRLTVV.

V gene TRBV5-4 combines with J gene TRBJ1-1; D is possibly TRBD1 (5 bases). Germline assignment: CDR1 SGHNT and CDR2 YYREEE (reference sequence). V lost 0 bases to trimming and J lost 10 bases, with 13 bases between them. The CDR3 has 13 residues. This chain's CDR3 is CASSLDRFDPAFF. The CDR3 DNA follows: TGTGCCAGCAGCTTGGACAGGTTTGATCCAGCTTTCTTT.

This rearrangement joins TRBV6-1 to TRBJ2-1; D remains ambiguous. CDR3 size: 12 residues. Germline V CDR1 and CDR2: MNHNS, SASEGT. Trimming removed 2 bases from V and 7 bases from J, with 6 bases in between. CDR3 amino acids: CASSERKNEQFF. As DNA, the CDR3 is TGTGCCAGCAGTGAACGGAAAAATGAGCAGTTCTTC.

The J gene is TRBJ2-3, the V gene TRBV9; tentative D call: TRBD1 (5 bases). Germline loops: CDR1 SGDLS, CDR2 YYNGEE. This CDR3 region has 13 residues. V was pared by 6 bases and J by 1 base, with 9 bases between. The CDR3 nucleotides are TGTGCCAGCACGGGCAGGGGCACAGATACGCAGTATTTT. Protein sequence: CASTGRGTDTQYF.

The chain is built from TRBV27 and TRBJ1-2; D possibly corresponds to TRBD1 (6 bases). The CDR3 covers 20 residues. Germline CDR1 reads MNHEY; CDR2 reads SMNVEV (reference sequence). V lost 5 bases to trimming and J lost 0 bases, with 28 bases between them. CDR3 amino acids: CASSPSPYRTASSSNYGYTF. CDR3 bases: TGTGCCAGCAGTCCCTCTCCTTATCGGACAGCGTCGTCATCTAACTATGGCTACACCTTC.

This rearrangement joins TRBV6-8 to TRBJ2-7, with D hard to call. Deletions cut 4 bases from V and 4 bases from J, with 14 bases between. CDR3 length: 14 amino acids. Germline CDR1 reads MNHGY; CDR2 reads SAAAGT. The CDR3 region is CASSLKELVYEQYF. The CDR3 DNA is TGTGCCAGCAGTTTGAAGGAGTTGGTATACGAGCAGTACTTC.

The chain uses TRBV6-1 and TRBJ2-7; D may be TRBD1 (6 bases). The ends were cut back, 6 bases at V and 2 bases at J, with 17 bases in the middle. CDR3 length: 15 residues. The V gene's germline CDR1 is MNHNS and CDR2 SASEGT. The CDR3 is CASRAEVGTPYEQYF. The CDR3, as DNA: TGTGCCAGCAGAGCCGAGGTAGGGACACCCTACGAGCAGTACTTC.

CDR3 nucleotide sequence: TGTGCCAGCAGTTTACACTACGAGCAGTACTTC. Protein product: CASSLHYEQYF. The rearrangement joins TRBV28 to TRBJ2-7; D is ambiguous. The CDR3 sequence is 11 residues long. Deletions cut 2 bases from V and 3 bases from J, with 2 bases between. The germline gives CDR1 MDHEN, CDR2 SYDVKM.

This chain uses TRBV7-2 with TRBJ2-1, with 9 bases matching TRBD1. The CDR3 length is 14 residues. Germline V gene sequence: CDR1 SGHTA, CDR2 FQGNSA. J gave up 10 bases and V 3 bases, and 7 bases lay outside the gene matches. CDR3 protein: CASSFIQGAEEQFF. CDR3 DNA: TGTGCCAGCAGCTTTATACAGGGGGCAGAAGAGCAGTTCTTC.

The gene calls are TRBV30 and TRBJ1-2, with 8 bases matching TRBD1. CDR3 length: 13 amino acids. V trimming: 1 base; J trimming: 5 bases; junction bases outside the gene matches: 3. CDR1 GTSNPN and CDR2 SVGIG come from the germline V gene (reference sequence). The CDR3 here is CAWSEQGVYGYTF. Written as DNA, the CDR3 is TGTGCCTGGAGTGAACAGGGGGTTTATGGCTACACCTTC. Supplemented by reference TRBV30 and TRBJ1-2, the full variable domain reads SQTIHQWPATLVQPVGSPLSLECTVEGTSNPNLYWYRQAAGRGLQLLFYSVGIGQISSEVPQNLSASRPQDRQFILSSKKLLLSDSGFYLCAWSEQGVYGYTFGSGTRLTVV.